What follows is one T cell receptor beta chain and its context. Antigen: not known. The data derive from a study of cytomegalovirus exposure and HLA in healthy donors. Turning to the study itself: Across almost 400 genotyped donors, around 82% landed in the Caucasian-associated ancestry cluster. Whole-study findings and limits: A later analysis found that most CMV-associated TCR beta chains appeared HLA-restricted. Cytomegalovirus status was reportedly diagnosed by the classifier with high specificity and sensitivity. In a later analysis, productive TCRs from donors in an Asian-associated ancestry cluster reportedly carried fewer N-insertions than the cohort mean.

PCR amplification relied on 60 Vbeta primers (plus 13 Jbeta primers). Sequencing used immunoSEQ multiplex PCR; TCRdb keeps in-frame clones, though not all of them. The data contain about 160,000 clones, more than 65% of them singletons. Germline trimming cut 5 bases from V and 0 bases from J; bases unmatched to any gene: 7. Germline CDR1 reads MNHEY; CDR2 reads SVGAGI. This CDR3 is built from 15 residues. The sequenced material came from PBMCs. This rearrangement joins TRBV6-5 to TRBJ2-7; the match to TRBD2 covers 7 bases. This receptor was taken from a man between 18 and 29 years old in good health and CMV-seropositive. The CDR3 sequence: CASSPLAVNSYEQYF. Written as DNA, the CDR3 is TGTGCCAGCAGTCCCCTAGCGGTTAACTCCTACGAGCAGTACTTC.